One sample yielded the 2 T cell receptor beta chains listed below, sequenced in a study of blood T cell repertoires in COVID-19. TCRdb's table, derived via immunoSEQ multiplex PCR, lists solely in-frame clones and lacks some. The sample includes about 63,000 clones, approximately 79% of them seen just once. Material for sequencing was peripheral blood. All receptors come from a human donor in a cohort sampled during active COVID-19.

This chain uses TRBV10-3 with TRBJ2-2; TRBD1 aligns across 12 bases. Germline CDR1 ENHRY, CDR2 SYGVKD. Germline trimming cut 6 bases from V and 7 bases from J; bases unmatched to any gene: 3. The CDR3 sequence is 14 residues long. Written as DNA, the CDR3 is TGTGCCATCAGGGGACAGGGGGCCGGCGGGGAGCTGTTTTTT. It codes for CAIRGQGAGGELFF.

This sequence joins TRBV7-6 and TRBJ2-3; 8 bases align to TRBD1. Germline CDR1 is SGHVS and CDR2 is FNYEAQ. The trim removed 1 base at V and 2 bases at J, leaving 5 bases unmatched. The CDR3 loop spans 16 amino acids. The chain's CDR3 is CASSLGWTGHTDTQYF. The CDR3 DNA is TGTGCCAGCAGCTTAGGATGGACAGGGCACACAGATACGCAGTATTTT.